The rows below give T cell receptor beta chains drawn from one sample of a study of CD8 T cells in ankylosing spondylitis. TCRdb passed the 5' RACE reads through MiXCR, listing each CDR3 protein once. Of over 600,000 distinct CDR3 sequences listed, 19% are singletons. Sequenced material: blood, either unsorted or a sorted T cell fraction (not recorded which). The receptors here all came from a male donor with ankylosing spondylitis. The CDR3 runs from the conserved cysteine through the conserved F or W. Fields, in order: clone size, J gene, D gene, V gene, CDR3 DNA, CDR3 protein. The D gene is left open where the match is weak. The size of a clone is reported for some rows only, either as once, few or many, or as a class for expanded clones.

>many|TRBJ2-3|-|TRBV5-1
TGCGCCAGCAGCTTCGGGGGATATGGCTCCGGTTTGGGAGATACGCAGTATTTT
CASSFGGYGSGLGDTQYF
>-|TRBJ2-2|-|TRBV6-5
TGTGCCAGCAGTTACTCGGGGGGACTGGCCAAAACGAACACCGGGGAGCTGTTTTTT
CASSYSGGLAKTNTGELFF
>many|TRBJ2-3|-|TRBV5-6
TGTGCCAGCAGCTTGAACGCGGGGCCGTACAGCACAGATACGCAGTATTTT
CASSLNAGPYSTDTQYF
>many|TRBJ2-7|-|TRBV7-9
TGTGCCAGCAGCTCCCTTGGGCGGACCTACGAGCAGTACTTC
CASSSLGRTYEQYF
>-|TRBJ1-2|-|TRBV20-1
TGCAGTGCTTCACCGGAACTCCAGGGCAATGGCTACACCTTC
CSASPELQGNGYTF
>few|TRBJ2-7|TRBD2|TRBV27
TGTGCCAGCAGTCTAAAAGCGGGACTAGCGGGAATTTACGAGCAGTACTTC
CASSLKAGLAGIYEQYF
>few|TRBJ1-2|-|TRBV11-2
TGTGCCAGCAGCTTAAAATACTCTTCCCAGGGTATGGGCTATGGCTACACCTTC
CASSLKYSSQGMGYGYTF
>few|TRBJ2-1|-|TRBV7-8
TGTGCCAGCAGCTATGGGGGCCTAACCTCCTACAATGAGCAGTTCTTC
CASSYGGLTSYNEQFF
>few|TRBJ1-1|-|TRBV4-1
TGCGCCAGCAGCCAAGATCTGCAGGGGCCGAACACTGAAGCTTTCTTT
CASSQDLQGPNTEAFF
>-|TRBJ1-1|-|TRBV27
TGTGCCAGCAGTCACGGGACGCTGAACACTGAAGCTTTCTTT
CASSHGTLNTEAFF
>-|TRBJ1-1|TRBD1|TRBV7-2
TGTGCCAGCAGCTCACAGGGGGGTGGCGCTGAAGCTTTCTTT
CASSSQGGGAEAFF
>-|TRBJ2-1|-|TRBV2
TGTGCCAGCAGTGATTTCCTAGGTATCGACAATGAGCAGTTCTTC
CASSDFLGIDNEQFF
>few|TRBJ2-7|-|TRBV20-1
TGCAGTCCAATTCCCGGGACGGGAGCCTACGAGCAGTACTTC
CSPIPGTGAYEQYF
>few|TRBJ1-5|-|TRBV2
TGTGCCAGCAGTGAGCGAGGGCAGCGCAATCAGCCCCAGCATTTT
CASSERGQRNQPQHF
>-|TRBJ2-7|-|TRBV3-1
TGTGCCAGCAGCCAAGATCCAGAGACCTACGAGCAGTACTTC
CASSQDPETYEQYF
>many|TRBJ2-1|TRBD2|TRBV20-1
TGCAGTGCTAGTCGGTCTAGCGGTATAAGCTCCTACAATGAGCAGTTCTTC
CSASRSSGISSYNEQFF
>-|TRBJ2-1|-|TRBV6-5
TGTGCCAGCAGTTACTCGGCGGCCCGGAATGAGCAGTTCTTC
CASSYSAARNEQFF
>-|TRBJ1-1|-|TRBV29-1
TGCAGCGTGGGGGACACCACGAACACTGAAGCTTTCTTT
CSVGDTTNTEAFF
>few|TRBJ2-7|-|TRBV5-1
TGCGCCAGCAGCCGGGACGTACTTCCTTACGAGCAGTACTTC
CASSRDVLPYEQYF
>-|TRBJ2-6|-|TRBV12-3/TRBV12-4
TGTGCCAGCAGTTTATTGGGGGATGGGGCCAACGTCCTGACTTTC
CASSLLGDGANVLTF
>many|TRBJ1-6|-|TRBV6-6
TGTGCCAGCAGTTGGGTCGAGGGTAATTCACCCCTCCACTTT
CASSWVEGNSPLHF
>-|TRBJ2-2|-|TRBV6-2/TRBV6-3
TGTGCCAGTTCAGGGGCGGTCACCGGGGAGCTGTTTTTT
CASSGAVTGELFF
>-|TRBJ1-2|TRBD1|TRBV5-1
TGCGCCAGCAGCCGAGAAACAGGGGGCTGGGGCTACACCTTC
CASSRETGGWGYTF
>-|TRBJ2-3|-|TRBV7-2
TGTGCCAGCAGCTTAGTGGGTCAGGGGAGTGCAGATACGCAGTATTTT
CASSLVGQGSADTQYF
>few|TRBJ2-3|-|TRBV20-1
TGCAGTGCCAACGGCGCAGATACGCAGTATTTT
CSANGADTQYF
>many|TRBJ2-5|-|TRBV18
TGTGCCAGCTCACCACAGGGGCAAGAGACCCAGTACTTC
CASSPQGQETQYF
>-|TRBJ2-4|TRBD1|TRBV7-2
TGTGCCAGCAGCTCCCAGGGGGCCCTAGCCAAAAACATTCAGTACTTC
CASSSQGALAKNIQYF
>-|TRBJ2-5|-|TRBV5-1
TGCGCCAGCAGCGATCCCCGAGAGACCCAGTACTTC
CASSDPRETQYF
>few|TRBJ2-2|-|TRBV7-9
TGTGCCAGCAGCCCCGACGGAGATGCGAACACCGGGGAGCTGTTTTTT
CASSPDGDANTGELFF
>many|TRBJ2-1|TRBD2|TRBV6-2/TRBV6-3
TGTGCCAGCAACCCTAGCGGGAGACTCTACAATGAGCAGTTCTTC
CASNPSGRLYNEQFF
>few|TRBJ2-2|-|TRBV2
TGTGCCAGCAGTGAAATCACCGGGGAGCTGTTTTTT
CASSEITGELFF
>-|TRBJ2-5|-|TRBV11-2
TGTGCCAGCAGCCCAGGGTGGGGGCAGGAGACCCAGTACTTC
CASSPGWGQETQYF
>-|TRBJ1-5|-|TRBV20-1
TGCAGTGCTAGAGCCTCCCCCAGGAGTACTGATCAGCCCCAGCATTTT
CSARASPRSTDQPQHF
>-|TRBJ2-7|-|TRBV11-1
TGTGCCAGCAGCTTAGTAGCTACAGGGCGCGAGCAGTACTTC
CASSLVATGREQYF
>-|TRBJ2-7|-|TRBV28
TGTGCCAGCTTGCGGCAGGCCCCTTACGAGCAGTACTTC
CASLRQAPYEQYF
>few|TRBJ2-5|-|TRBV3-1
TGTGCCAGCAGCCAAGAGGGTAGGACCCCTGCAGAGACCCAGTACTTC
CASSQEGRTPAETQYF
>few|TRBJ2-1|TRBD1|TRBV19
TGTGCCAGTAGTATCGGGGACAGGGGGTACAATGAGCAGTTCTTC
CASSIGDRGYNEQFF
>-|TRBJ2-7|-|TRBV27
TGTGCCAGCAGTCCCCAAGGGGGGTTCGAGCAGTACTTC
CASSPQGGFEQYF
>-|TRBJ1-1|-|TRBV29-1
TGCAGCGTTTACAAACCACCCTTTGAAGCTTTCTTT
CSVYKPPFEAFF
>-|TRBJ2-1|-|TRBV9
TGTGCCAGCAGCGGAGGCGGGGGCCGCCAGAGCTCCTACAATGAGCAGTTCTTC
CASSGGGGRQSSYNEQFF
>few|TRBJ1-6|-|TRBV4-2
TGTGCCAGCAGCCAAGATATGGGTAATTCACCCCTCCACTTT
CASSQDMGNSPLHF
>few|TRBJ2-7|TRBD2|TRBV10-3
TGTGCCATCAGTGAGGGACTAGGCTACGAGCAGTACTTC
CAISEGLGYEQYF
>few|TRBJ2-7|TRBD1|TRBV5-1
TGCGCCAGCAGCTTGGAACAGGGGGCGGACGAGCAGTACTTC
CASSLEQGADEQYF
>-|TRBJ2-2|TRBD1|TRBV29-1
TGCAGCGTTGACGGGGACAGTACCGGGGAGCTGTTTTTT
CSVDGDSTGELFF
>few|TRBJ2-7|-|TRBV10-3
TGTGCCACCAGGTCTGGCCAGGGAACTCGATCCTACGAGCAGTACTTC
CATRSGQGTRSYEQYF
>-|TRBJ1-6|-|TRBV7-9
TGTGCCAGCAGCTTGGACGGACATAATTCACCCCTCCACTTT
CASSLDGHNSPLHF
>-|TRBJ2-3|-|TRBV20-1
TGCAGTGCTAGACGGGACTTCACAGATACGCAGTATTTT
CSARRDFTDTQYF
>few|TRBJ2-1|TRBD2|TRBV5-1
TGCGCCAGCAGCTTGGTAGCGGGGGCGGGGTCCTACAATGAGCAGTTCTTC
CASSLVAGAGSYNEQFF
>few|TRBJ2-3|TRBD2|TRBV28
TGTGCCAGCAGTTTGGGGGCTAGCGGGAGGGGAGGCTCTTCCACAGATACGCAGTATTTT
CASSLGASGRGGSSTDTQYF
>-|TRBJ2-2|TRBD2|TRBV18
TGTGCCAGCTCACCACCGAGTAGCGGGCTCACCGGGGAGCTGTTTTTT
CASSPPSSGLTGELFF
>few|TRBJ2-3|TRBD2|TRBV12-3/TRBV12-4
TGTGCCAGCAGTCAACATAGCGGGAGTGACACAGATACGCAGTATTTT
CASSQHSGSDTDTQYF
>many|TRBJ1-4|TRBD1|TRBV29-1
TGCAGCGTCCTCGCGACAGGGGGCACTAATGAAAAACTGTTTTTT
CSVLATGGTNEKLFF
>few|TRBJ2-3|-|TRBV12-3/TRBV12-4
TGTGCCAGCAGCCCAGGGCCTAGGGCAGATACGCAGTATTTT
CASSPGPRADTQYF
>-|TRBJ2-3|TRBD2|TRBV5-1
TGCGCCAGCAGCTTGGCTGGGACTAGCGGGAGGGCGAGAGATACGCAGTATTTT
CASSLAGTSGRARDTQYF
>few|TRBJ2-7|TRBD2|TRBV7-2
TGTGCCAGCAGCTCCCGGGAGGGCCGGTACGAGCAGTACTTC
CASSSREGRYEQYF
>few|TRBJ1-2|-|TRBV5-4
TGTGCCAGCAGCCCCGGGCAAGTGGGATCTTATGGCTACACCTTC
CASSPGQVGSYGYTF
>few|TRBJ2-1|-|TRBV6-1
TGTGCCAGCACCTGGGCTCCCGCGCCATACAATGAGCAGTTCTTC
CASTWAPAPYNEQFF